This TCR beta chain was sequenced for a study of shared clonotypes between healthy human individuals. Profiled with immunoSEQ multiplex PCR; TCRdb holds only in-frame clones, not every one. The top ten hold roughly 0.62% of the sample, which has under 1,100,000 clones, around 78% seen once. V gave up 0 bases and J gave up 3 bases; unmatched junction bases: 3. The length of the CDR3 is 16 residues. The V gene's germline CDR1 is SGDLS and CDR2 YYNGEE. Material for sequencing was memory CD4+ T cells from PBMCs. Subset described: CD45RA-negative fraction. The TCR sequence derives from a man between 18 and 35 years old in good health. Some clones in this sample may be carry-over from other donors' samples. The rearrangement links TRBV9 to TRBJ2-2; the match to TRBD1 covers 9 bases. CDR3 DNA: TGTGCCAGCAGCGTAGACTGGACAGGGGACACCGGGGAGCTGTTTTTT. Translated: CASSVDWTGDTGELFF.